Shown below are 2 T cell receptor beta chains from a single sample sequenced in a study of beta chain features in type 1 diabetes (dated by TCRdb to 2016 to 2019). The library came from the immunoSEQ multiplex PCR assay. The entire amount of isolated RNA was reverse transcribed using the High Capacity cDNA Reverse Transcription Kit, so the sequenced TCRB transcripts were expressed ones. What TCRdb holds here is the immuneACCESS table cut down to in-frame rearrangements. Part of the clones is not present; checked against another copy, under half of the missing clones reflect an unresolved V gene, and the others are unexplained. This sample has more than 300,000 clones in its table, and 7% to 9% of those were observed once. In total, the top ten clones hold 0.44% of the sample. Sequenced sample: central memory CD4+ T cells from blood. These TCRs come from a woman aged 18 to 35 in good health.

The genes are TRBV10-3 and TRBJ2-5; no reliable D call. Trimming removed 5 bases from V and 4 bases from J, with 14 bases in between. This CDR3 is built from 14 residues. Germline values: CDR1 ENHRY, CDR2 SYGVKD. This CDR3 is CAISPGGFTETQYF. DNA for the CDR3: TGTGCCATCAGTCCAGGTGGATTCACAGAGACCCAGTACTTC.

This rearrangement joins TRBV6-1 to TRBJ2-3; D not certain. Trimming pared 4 bases from V and 2 bases from J, leaving 19 bases between. Germline V gene sequence: CDR1 MNHNS, CDR2 SASEGT. The CDR3 sequence is 17 residues long. CDR3 in amino acids: CASSAADARLFTDTQYF. For the CDR3, the DNA is TGTGCCAGCAGTGCGGCCGACGCGCGGCTGTTCACAGATACGCAGTATTTT.